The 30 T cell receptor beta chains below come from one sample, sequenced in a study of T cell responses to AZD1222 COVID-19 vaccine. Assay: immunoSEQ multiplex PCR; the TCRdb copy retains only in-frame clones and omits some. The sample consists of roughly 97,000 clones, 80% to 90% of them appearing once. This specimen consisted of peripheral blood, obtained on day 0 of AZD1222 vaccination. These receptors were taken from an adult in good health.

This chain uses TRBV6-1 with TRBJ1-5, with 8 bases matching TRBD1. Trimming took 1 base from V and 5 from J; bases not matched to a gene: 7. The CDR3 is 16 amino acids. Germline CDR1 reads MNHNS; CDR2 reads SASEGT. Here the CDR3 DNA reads TGTGCCAGCAGTGAAGGTCGGACAGGGACCCATCAGCCCCAGCATTTT. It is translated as CASSEGRTGTHQPQHF.

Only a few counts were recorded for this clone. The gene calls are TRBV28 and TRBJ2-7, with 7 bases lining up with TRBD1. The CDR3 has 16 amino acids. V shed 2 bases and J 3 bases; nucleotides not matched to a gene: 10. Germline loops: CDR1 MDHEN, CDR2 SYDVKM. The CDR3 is CASSLTSGTVFYEQYF. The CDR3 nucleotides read TGTGCCAGCAGTTTAACTTCCGGGACAGTATTCTACGAGCAGTACTTC.

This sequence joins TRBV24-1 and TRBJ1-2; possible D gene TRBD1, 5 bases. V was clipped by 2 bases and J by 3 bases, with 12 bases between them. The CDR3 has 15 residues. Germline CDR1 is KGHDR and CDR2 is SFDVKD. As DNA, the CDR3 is TGTGCCACCAGTGATTCTTCCGGGACCTACTATGGCTACACCTTC. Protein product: CATSDSSGTYYGYTF.

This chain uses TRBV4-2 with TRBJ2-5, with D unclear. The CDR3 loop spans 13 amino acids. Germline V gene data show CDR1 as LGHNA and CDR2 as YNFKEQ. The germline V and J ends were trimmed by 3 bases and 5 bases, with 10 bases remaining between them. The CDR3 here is CASSQPQSETQYF. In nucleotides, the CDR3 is TGTGCCAGCAGCCAGCCCCAGAGCGAGACCCAGTACTTC.

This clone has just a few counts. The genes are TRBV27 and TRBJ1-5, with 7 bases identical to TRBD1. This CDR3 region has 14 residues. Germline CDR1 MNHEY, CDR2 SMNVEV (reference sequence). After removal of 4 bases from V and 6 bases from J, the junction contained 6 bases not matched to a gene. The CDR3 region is CASSSPYRGQPQHF. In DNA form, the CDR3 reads TGTGCCAGCAGTTCCCCCTACAGGGGTCAGCCCCAGCATTTT.

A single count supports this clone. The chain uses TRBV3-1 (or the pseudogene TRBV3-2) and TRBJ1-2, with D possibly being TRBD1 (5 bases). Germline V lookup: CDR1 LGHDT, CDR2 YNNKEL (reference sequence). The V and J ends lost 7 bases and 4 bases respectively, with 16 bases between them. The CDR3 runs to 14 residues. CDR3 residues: CASNREGRGYGYTF. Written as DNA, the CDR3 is TGTGCCAGCAACCGGGAGGGGAGAGGCTATGGCTACACCTTC.

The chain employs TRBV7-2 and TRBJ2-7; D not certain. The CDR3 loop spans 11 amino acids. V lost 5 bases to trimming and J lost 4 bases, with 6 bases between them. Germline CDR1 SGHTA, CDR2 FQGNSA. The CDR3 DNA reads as TGTGCCAGCAGCCAGAGATACGAGCAGTACTTC. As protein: CASSQRYEQYF.

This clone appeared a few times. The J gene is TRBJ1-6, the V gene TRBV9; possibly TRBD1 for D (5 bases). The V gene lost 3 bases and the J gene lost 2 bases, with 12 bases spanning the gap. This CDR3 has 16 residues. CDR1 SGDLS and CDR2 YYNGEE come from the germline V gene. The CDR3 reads CASSGSDSTYNSPLHF. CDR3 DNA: TGTGCCAGCAGCGGGTCCGACAGTACCTATAATTCACCCCTCCACTTT.

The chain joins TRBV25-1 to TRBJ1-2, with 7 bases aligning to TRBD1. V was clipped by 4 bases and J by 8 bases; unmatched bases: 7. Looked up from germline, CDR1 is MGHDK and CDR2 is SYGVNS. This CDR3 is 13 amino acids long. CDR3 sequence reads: CASSASDRVGYTF. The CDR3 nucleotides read TGTGCCAGCAGTGCAAGCGACAGGGTGGGCTACACCTTC.

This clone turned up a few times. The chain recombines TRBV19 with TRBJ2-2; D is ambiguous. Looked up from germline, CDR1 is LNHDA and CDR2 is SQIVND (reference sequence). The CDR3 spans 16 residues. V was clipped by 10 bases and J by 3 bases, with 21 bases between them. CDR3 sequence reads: CATQGRTLGYTGELFF. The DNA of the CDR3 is TGTGCCACCCAAGGACGCACGCTGGGGTACACCGGGGAGCTGTTTTTT.

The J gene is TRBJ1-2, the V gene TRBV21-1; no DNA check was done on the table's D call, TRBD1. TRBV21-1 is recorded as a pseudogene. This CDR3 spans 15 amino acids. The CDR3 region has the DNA TGTGCCAGCAGCAAAGGTGTGGGACAGGGGGAAACCTACACCTTC. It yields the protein CASSKGVGQGETYTF.

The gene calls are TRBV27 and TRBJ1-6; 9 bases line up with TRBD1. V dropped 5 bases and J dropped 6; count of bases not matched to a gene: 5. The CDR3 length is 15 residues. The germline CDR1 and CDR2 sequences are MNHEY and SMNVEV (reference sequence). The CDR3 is CASSATGGGNSPLHF. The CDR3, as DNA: TGTGCCAGCAGTGCGACAGGGGGAGGTAATTCACCCCTCCACTTT.

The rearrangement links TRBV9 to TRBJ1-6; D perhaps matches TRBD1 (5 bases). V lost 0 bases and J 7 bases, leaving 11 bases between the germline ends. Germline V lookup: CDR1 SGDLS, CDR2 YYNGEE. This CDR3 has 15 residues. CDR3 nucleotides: TGTGCCAGCAGCGTAGCCGGGACCGCGAATTCACCCCTCCACTTT. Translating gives CASSVAGTANSPLHF.

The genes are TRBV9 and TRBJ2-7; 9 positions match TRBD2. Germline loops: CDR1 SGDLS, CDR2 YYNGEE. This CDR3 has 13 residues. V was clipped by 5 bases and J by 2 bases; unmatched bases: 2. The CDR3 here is CASSSSGTYEQYF. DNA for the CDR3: TGTGCCAGCAGTTCTAGCGGGACCTACGAGCAGTACTTC. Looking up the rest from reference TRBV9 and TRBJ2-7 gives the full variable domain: DSGVTQTPKHLITATGQRVTLRCSPRSGDLSVYWYQQSLDQGLQFLIQYYNGEERAKGNILERFSAQQFPDLHSELNLSSLELGDSALYFCASSSSGTYEQYFGPGTRLTVT.

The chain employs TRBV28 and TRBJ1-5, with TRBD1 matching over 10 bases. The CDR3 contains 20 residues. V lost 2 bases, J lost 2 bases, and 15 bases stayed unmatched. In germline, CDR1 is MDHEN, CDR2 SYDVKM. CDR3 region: CASSLPRATGGGSGNQPQHF. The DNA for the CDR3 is TGTGCCAGCAGTTTACCTCGAGCGACAGGGGGCGGTTCGGGCAATCAGCCCCAGCATTTT.

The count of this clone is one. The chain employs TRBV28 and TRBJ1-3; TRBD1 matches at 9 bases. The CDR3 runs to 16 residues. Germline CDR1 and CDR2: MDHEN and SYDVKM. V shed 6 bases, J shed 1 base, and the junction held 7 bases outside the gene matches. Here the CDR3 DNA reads TGTGCCAGCAGGAAGACAGGGGGATCTTCTGGAAACACCATATATTTT. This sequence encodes CASRKTGGSSGNTIYF.

The DNA of the CDR3 is TGTGCCAGCAGCTTAGGCTACAATCAGCCCCAGCATTTT. Translated, it gives CASSLGYNQPQHF. This chain connects TRBV11-2 to TRBJ1-5, with D hard to call. The germline V and J ends were trimmed by 1 base and 3 bases, with 4 bases remaining between them. The CDR3 sequence is 13 residues long. CDR1 is SGHAT, CDR2 FQNNGV, per germline.

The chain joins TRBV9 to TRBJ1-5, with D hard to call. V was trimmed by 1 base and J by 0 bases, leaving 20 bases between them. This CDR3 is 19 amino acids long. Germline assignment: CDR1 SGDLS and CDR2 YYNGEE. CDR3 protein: CASSVRSRRHNYSNQPQHF. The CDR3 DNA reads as TGTGCCAGCAGCGTAAGGTCACGGAGACATAATTATAGCAATCAGCCCCAGCATTTT.

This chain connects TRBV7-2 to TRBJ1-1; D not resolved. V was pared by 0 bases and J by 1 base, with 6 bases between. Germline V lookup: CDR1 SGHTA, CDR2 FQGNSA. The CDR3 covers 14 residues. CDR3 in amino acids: CASSLARGNTEAFF. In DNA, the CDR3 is TGTGCCAGCAGCTTAGCGCGTGGGAACACTGAAGCTTTCTTT.

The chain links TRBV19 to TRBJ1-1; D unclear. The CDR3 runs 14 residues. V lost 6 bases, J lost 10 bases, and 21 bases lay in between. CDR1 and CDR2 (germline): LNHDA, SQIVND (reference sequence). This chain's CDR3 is CASSFLTSGEVAFF. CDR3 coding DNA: TGTGCCAGTAGCTTTCTAACCTCCGGGGAGGTAGCTTTCTTT.

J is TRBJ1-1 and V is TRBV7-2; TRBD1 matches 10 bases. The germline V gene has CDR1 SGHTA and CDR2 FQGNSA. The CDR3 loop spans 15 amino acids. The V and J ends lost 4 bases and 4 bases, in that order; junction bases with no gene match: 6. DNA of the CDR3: TGTGCCAGCAGCTCTTGGACAGGGGGGATCACTGAAGCTTTCTTT. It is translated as CASSSWTGGITEAFF.

The CDR3 DNA sequence: TGTGCCAGCAGCCAAGAGGGGGGCTACACCGGGGAGCTGTTTTTT. Its translation is CASSQEGGYTGELFF. The chain links TRBV3-1 (or the pseudogene TRBV3-2) to TRBJ2-2, with D perhaps being TRBD1 or TRBD2 (6 bases each). The length of the CDR3 is 15 residues. The V gene lost 0 bases and the J gene lost 3 bases, with 8 bases spanning the gap. Germline V gene sequence: CDR1 LGHDT, CDR2 YNNKEL (reference sequence).

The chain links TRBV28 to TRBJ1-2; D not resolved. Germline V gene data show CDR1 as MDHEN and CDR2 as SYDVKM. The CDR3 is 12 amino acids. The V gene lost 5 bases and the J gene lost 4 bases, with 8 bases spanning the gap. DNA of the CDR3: TGTGCCAGCAGTCCCGACATCTATGGCTACACCTTC. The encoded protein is CASSPDIYGYTF.

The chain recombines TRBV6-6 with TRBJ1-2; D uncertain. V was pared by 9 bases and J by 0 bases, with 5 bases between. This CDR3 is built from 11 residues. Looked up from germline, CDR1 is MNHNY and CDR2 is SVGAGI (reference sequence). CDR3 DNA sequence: TGTGCCAGTGGTGCTAACTATGGCTACACCTTC. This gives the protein CASGANYGYTF.

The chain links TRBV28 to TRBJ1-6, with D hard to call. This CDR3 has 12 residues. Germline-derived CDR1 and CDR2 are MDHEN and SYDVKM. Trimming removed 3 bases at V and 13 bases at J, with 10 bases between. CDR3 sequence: CASSFGASPLHF. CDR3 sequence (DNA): TGTGCCAGCAGTTTTGGTGCCTCGCCCCTCCACTTT.

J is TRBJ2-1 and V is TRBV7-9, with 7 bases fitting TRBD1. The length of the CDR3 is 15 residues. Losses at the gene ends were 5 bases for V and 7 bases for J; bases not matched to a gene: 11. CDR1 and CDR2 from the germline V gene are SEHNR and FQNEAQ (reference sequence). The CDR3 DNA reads TGTGCCAGCAGCCTCCGGACAGGTCCCGGGAATGAGCAGTTCTTC. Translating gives CASSLRTGPGNEQFF.

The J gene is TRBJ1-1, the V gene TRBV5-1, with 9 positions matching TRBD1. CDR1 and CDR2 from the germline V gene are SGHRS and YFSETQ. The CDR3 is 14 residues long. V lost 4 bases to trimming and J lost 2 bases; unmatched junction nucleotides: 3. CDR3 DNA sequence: TGCGCCAGCAGCCCGGGACAGGGAAACACTGAAGCTTTCTTT. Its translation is CASSPGQGNTEAFF.

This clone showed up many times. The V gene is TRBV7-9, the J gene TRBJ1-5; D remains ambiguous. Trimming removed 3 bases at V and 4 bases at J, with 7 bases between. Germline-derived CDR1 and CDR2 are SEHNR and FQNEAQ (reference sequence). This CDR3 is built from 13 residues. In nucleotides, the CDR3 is TGTGCCAGCAGCTTCCAGGAAAATCAGCCCCAGCATTTT. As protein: CASSFQENQPQHF.

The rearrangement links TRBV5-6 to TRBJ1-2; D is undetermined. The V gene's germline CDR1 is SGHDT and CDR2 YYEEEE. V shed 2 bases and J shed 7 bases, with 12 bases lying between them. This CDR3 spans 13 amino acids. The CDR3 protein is CASSFSPTGGYTF. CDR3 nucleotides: TGTGCCAGCAGCTTCTCTCCGACTGGTGGCTACACCTTC.

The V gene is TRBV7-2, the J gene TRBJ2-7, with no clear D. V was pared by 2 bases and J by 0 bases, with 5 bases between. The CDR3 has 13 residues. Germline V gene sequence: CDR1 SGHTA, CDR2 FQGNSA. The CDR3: CASSLSASYEQYF. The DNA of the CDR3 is TGTGCCAGCAGCTTATCGGCCTCCTACGAGCAGTACTTC.